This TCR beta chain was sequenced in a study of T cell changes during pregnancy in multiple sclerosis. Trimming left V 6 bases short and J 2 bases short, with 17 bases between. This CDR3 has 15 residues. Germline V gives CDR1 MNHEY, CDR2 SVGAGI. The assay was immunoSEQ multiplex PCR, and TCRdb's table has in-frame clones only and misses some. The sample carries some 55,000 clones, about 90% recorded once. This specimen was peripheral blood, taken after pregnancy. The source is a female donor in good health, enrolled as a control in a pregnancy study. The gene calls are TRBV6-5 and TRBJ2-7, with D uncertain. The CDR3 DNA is TGTGCCAGCAGGAAATCCCGACAAGCCACCTACGAGCAGTACTTC. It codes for CASRKSRQATYEQYF.